Here is one T cell receptor (beta chain) with its context. Its antigen remains unknown. Method: immunoSEQ multiplex PCR; TCRdb's copy keeps in-frame clones and lacks some. Of some 160,000 clones listed, roughly 87% are singletons. Second-dose intervals near 4 or 12 weeks were combined. The sample originates from a study of T cell responses to AZD1222 COVID-19 vaccine. Regarding the study as a whole: Donor demographics were predominantly white British with a female majority; clonal diversity may be underestimated. Spike-specific TCR breadth and depth went up after people got two AZD1222 doses.

From germline, CDR1 is SGHTA and CDR2 FQGNSA. Trimming removed 5 bases from V and 2 bases from J; junction bases left unmatched: 3. The CDR3 runs to 13 residues. This sequence joins TRBV7-2 and TRBJ2-7; the match to TRBD1 covers 7 bases. The TCR originated in an adult who received the AZD1222 COVID-19 vaccine. Source: peripheral blood, taken 28 days after the second AZD1222 dose. The CDR3 sequence is CASSRQGAYEQYF. CDR3 DNA: TGTGCCAGCAGCCGACAGGGCGCCTACGAGCAGTACTTC.